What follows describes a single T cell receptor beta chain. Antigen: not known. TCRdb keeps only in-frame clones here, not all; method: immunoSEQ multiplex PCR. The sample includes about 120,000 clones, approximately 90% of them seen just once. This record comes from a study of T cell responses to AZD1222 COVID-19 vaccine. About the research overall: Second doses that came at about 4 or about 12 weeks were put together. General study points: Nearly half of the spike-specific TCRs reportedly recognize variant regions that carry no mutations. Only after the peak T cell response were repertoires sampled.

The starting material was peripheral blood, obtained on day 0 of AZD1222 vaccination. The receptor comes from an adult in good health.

The CDR3, as DNA: TGTGCCAGCAGCTCGGACTATAGGACCCCCCCTGGTACGCAGTATTTT. This sequence encodes CASSSDYRTPPGTQYF. The J gene is TRBJ2-3, the V gene TRBV7-9; D may be TRBD2 (6 bases). CDR3 length equals 16 residues. Per the germline V gene, CDR1 is SEHNR and CDR2 is FQNEAQ (reference sequence). The V gene lost 4 bases and the J gene lost 8 bases, with 22 bases spanning the gap.